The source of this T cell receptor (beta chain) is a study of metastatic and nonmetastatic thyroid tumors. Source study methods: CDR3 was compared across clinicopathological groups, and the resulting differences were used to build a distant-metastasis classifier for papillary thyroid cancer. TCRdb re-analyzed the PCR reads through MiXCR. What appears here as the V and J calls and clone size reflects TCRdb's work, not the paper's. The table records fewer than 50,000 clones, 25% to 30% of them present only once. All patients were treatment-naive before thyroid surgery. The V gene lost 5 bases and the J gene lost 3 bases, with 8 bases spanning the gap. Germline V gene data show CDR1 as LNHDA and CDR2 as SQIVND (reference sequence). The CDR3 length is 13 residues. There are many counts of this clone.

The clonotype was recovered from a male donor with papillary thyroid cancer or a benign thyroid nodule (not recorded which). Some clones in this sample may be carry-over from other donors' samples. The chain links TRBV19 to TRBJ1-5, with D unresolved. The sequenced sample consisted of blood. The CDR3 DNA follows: TGTGCCAGTAGTTGGGCGGCCAATCAGCCCCAGCATTTT. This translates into CASSWAANQPQHF.